This TCR beta chain was obtained from a study of T cell responses to AZD1222 COVID-19 vaccine. Overall study context: Samples with a second dose at about 4 or about 12 weeks were pooled together.

The protocol was immunoSEQ multiplex PCR, while the TCRdb copy is restricted to in-frame clones and leaves out a portion. The sample has about 140,000 clones, under 95% seen once. The germline V gene has CDR1 MNHEY and CDR2 SMNVEV (reference sequence). This CDR3 has 15 residues. V gave up 2 bases and J gave up 4 bases, with 12 bases separating them. A word on this clone: No antigen is known for it.

General study findings and limits: Clonal diversity was possibly underestimated, and white British individuals and females predominated among donors. Regions 160-218 and 743-854 held dominance among vaccine-associated CD4 TCRs, which spanned spike.

This specimen was peripheral blood, taken on day 0 of AZD1222 vaccination. J is TRBJ2-1 and V is TRBV27; D possibly corresponds to TRBD1 (7 bases). This clonotype was sampled from an adult in good health. The CDR3 sequence: CASSLLAGGYNEQFF. CDR3 DNA: TGTGCCAGCAGTTTACTAGCAGGGGGGTACAATGAGCAGTTCTTC.